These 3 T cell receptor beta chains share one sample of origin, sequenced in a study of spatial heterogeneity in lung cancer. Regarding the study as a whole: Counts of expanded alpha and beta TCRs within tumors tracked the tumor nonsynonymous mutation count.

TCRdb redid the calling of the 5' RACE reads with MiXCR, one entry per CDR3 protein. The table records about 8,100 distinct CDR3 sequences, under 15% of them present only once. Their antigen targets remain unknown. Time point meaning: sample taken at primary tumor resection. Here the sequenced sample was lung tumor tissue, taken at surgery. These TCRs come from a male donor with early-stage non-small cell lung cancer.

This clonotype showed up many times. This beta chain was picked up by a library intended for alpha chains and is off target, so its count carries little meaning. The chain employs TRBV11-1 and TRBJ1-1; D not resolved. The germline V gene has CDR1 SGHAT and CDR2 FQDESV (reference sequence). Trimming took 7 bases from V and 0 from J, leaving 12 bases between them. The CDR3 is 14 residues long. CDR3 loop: CASKLTSLNTEAFF. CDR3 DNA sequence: TGTGCCAGCAAATTAACCTCGCTGAACACTGAAGCTTTCTTT.

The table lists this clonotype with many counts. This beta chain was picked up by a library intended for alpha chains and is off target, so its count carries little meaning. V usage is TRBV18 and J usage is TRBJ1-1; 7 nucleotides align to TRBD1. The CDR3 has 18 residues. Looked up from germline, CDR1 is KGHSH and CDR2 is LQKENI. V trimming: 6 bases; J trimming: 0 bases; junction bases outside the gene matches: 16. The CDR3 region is CASSPTLTGVLVNTEAFF. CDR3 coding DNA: TGTGCCAGCTCCCCAACCCTCACAGGGGTCTTGGTGAACACTGAAGCTTTCTTT.

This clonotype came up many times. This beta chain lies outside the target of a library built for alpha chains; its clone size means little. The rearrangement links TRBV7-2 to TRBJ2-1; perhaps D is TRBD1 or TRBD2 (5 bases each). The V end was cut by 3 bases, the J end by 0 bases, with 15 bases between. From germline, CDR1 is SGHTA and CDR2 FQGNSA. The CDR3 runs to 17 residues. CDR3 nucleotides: TGTGCCAGCAGCTTGGGGGTTGGTTATAACTCCTACAATGAGCAGTTCTTC. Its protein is CASSLGVGYNSYNEQFF.